One and the same sample provided the 15 T cell receptor beta chains below, sequenced in a study of CD8+CD57+ T cells in acquired aplastic anemia. Template material for TCR beta VDJ and CDR3 profiling consisted of genomic DNA. TCRdb used MiXCR to reprocess the reads, holding one entry per CDR3 protein. The sample has about 110,000 distinct CDR3 sequences; 51% are singletons. The sequenced sample consisted of sorted CD4+, CD8+, or CD8+CD57+ T cells (not recorded which) from PBMCs. These receptors were taken from a human donor in good health, serving as a control.

V and J are TRBV5-4 and TRBJ1-1; possible D gene TRBD1, 5 bases. The germline gives CDR1 SGHNT, CDR2 YYREEE (reference sequence). V was shortened by 4 bases and J by 5 bases, with 12 bases between the two germline ends. The CDR3 is made up of 13 amino acids. In nucleotides, the CDR3 is TGTGCCAGCAGCGGCAGGGATTGGACTGAAGCTTTCTTT. Translated: CASSGRDWTEAFF.

The gene calls are TRBV2 and TRBJ2-2; 11 nucleotides align to TRBD1. The trim removed 6 bases at V and 3 bases at J, leaving 6 bases unmatched. The CDR3 consists of 16 residues. The germline CDR1 and CDR2 sequences are SNHLY and FYNNEI. The DNA for the CDR3 is TGTGCCAGCAGGTGGACAGGGGGCGCGTACACCGGGGAGCTGTTTTTT. Its translation: CASRWTGGAYTGELFF.

This clonotype was seen just once. This sequence joins TRBV6-1 and TRBJ1-5; possibly TRBD1 for D (5 bases). V dropped 10 bases and J dropped 4 bases, with 17 bases sitting between them. Germline V gene sequence: CDR1 MNHNS, CDR2 SASEGT. The CDR3 totals 14 residues. In nucleotides, the CDR3 is TGTGCCACTAAACCGGGACTTAGTAATCAGCCCCAGCATTTT. Translation gives CATKPGLSNQPQHF.

Turning to this clonotype: Germline is not matched at one junction end, which may reflect a read error. The V call is TRBV5-5, the J call TRBJ2-3; 10 bases align to TRBD2. The CDR3 is made up of 14 amino acids. From germline, CDR1 is SGHKS and CDR2 YYEKEE (reference sequence). CDR3 sequence (DNA): TGTGCCAGCAGCGGACTAGCGGCCACAGATACGCGGTATTTT. It yields the protein CASSGLAATDTRYF.

This clonotype was detected only once. The chain is built from TRBV29-1 and TRBJ2-6; D might be TRBD1 (6 bases). The CDR3 runs to 15 residues. The germline CDR1 and CDR2 sequences are SQVTM and ANQGSEA. Trimming left V 3 bases short and J 4 bases short, with 13 bases between. CDR3 amino acids: CSVELQGTGANVLTF. The DNA for the CDR3 is TGCAGCGTTGAGCTACAGGGTACCGGGGCCAACGTCCTGACTTTC.

The chain has TRBV6-5 and TRBJ1-6; unclear D gene. Trimming stripped 4 bases from V and 2 bases from J, with 6 bases between. Germline V lookup: CDR1 MNHEY, CDR2 SVGAGI. The CDR3 covers 14 residues. CDR3 coding DNA: TGTGCCAGCAGTTCCCTCGCCTATAATTCACCCCTCCACTTT. It is translated as CASSSLAYNSPLHF.

This CDR3 is CASSRTGRGIYEQYF. The CDR3 region has the DNA TGTGCCAGCAGCCGGACAGGGAGGGGGATATACGAGCAGTACTTC. The genes are TRBV3-1 and TRBJ2-7; D is possibly TRBD1 (8 bases). Trimming pared 4 bases from V and 4 bases from J, leaving 17 bases between. Germline-derived CDR1 and CDR2 are LGHDT and YNNKEL (reference sequence). The CDR3 spans 15 residues.

The V call is TRBV20-1, the J call TRBJ2-7; D remains unclear. Germline V CDR1 and CDR2: DFQATT, SNEGSKA (reference sequence). CDR3 length: 13 residues. The CDR3 coding sequence is TGCAGCCCTTCCGACACCGTATCCTACGAGCAGTACTTC. Amino acids: CSPSDTVSYEQYF.

This clonotype has just one count. The chain has TRBV20-1 and TRBJ1-5; D remains ambiguous. The CDR3 sequence is 12 residues long. Trimming took off 3 bases at V and 4 bases at J, with 7 bases between the two ends. Germline loops: CDR1 DFQATT, CDR2 SNEGSKA (reference sequence). CDR3 sequence: CSARTANQPQHF. The CDR3 coding sequence is TGCAGTGCTAGGACTGCAAATCAGCCCCAGCATTTT.

A single count supports this clonotype. This CDR3 is CASSSGTGYYEQYF. CDR3 in DNA: TGTGCCAGTAGCTCCGGGACAGGGTACTACGAGCAGTACTTC. The chain recombines TRBV25-1 with TRBJ2-7; TRBD1 aligns across 9 bases. Unmatched junction bases numbered 9, after V lost 9 bases and J lost 3 bases. Germline CDR1 MGHDK, CDR2 SYGVNS. The CDR3 covers 14 residues.

This clonotype was seen repeatedly, ten times or more. The chain couples TRBV30 to TRBJ1-5; no firm D call. Trimming removed 1 base from V and 4 bases from J, with 5 bases in between. CDR1 is GTSNPN, CDR2 SVGIG, per germline (reference sequence). The CDR3 contains 12 residues. CDR3 in DNA: TGTGCCTGGAGTGAAACGAATCAGCCCCAGCATTTT. Its protein is CAWSETNQPQHF.

This clonotype was detected ten times or more. The rearrangement joins TRBV7-8 to TRBJ2-7, with 14 bases fitting TRBD2. CDR1 and CDR2 from the germline V gene are SGHVS and FQNEAQ. V trimming: 2 bases; J trimming: 7 bases; junction bases outside the gene matches: 13. CDR3 length: 18 residues. CDR3 in DNA: TGTGCCAGCAGCTTAAGGACTAGCGGGGGGACGAGGAGGGAAGAGCAGTACTTC. Its protein is CASSLRTSGGTRREEQYF.

The chain links TRBV25-1 to TRBJ1-2, with 10 bases identical to TRBD1. The V and J ends lost 1 base and 2 bases, in that order; junction bases with no gene match: 4. Germline CDR1 and CDR2: MGHDK and SYGVNS. This CDR3 is built from 16 residues. CDR3 amino acids: CASSESGQGKNYGYTF. For the CDR3, the DNA is TGTGCCAGCAGTGAATCGGGACAGGGGAAGAACTATGGCTACACCTTC.

Only a few counts were recorded for this clonotype. The gene calls are TRBV4-3 and TRBJ1-2; TRBD1 might be the D (5 bases). The CDR3 has 17 residues. From germline, CDR1 is LGHNA and CDR2 YSLEER. The V and J ends lost 4 bases and 5 bases respectively, with 23 bases between them. CDR3 residues: CASSPDAGWGGEYGYTF. CDR3 DNA: TGCGCCAGCAGCCCGGACGCAGGGTGGGGGGGAGAATATGGCTACACCTTC.

This clonotype showed up many times. The rearrangement uses TRBV30 and TRBJ1-5; no clear D. This CDR3 spans 13 amino acids. Germline V lookup: CDR1 GTSNPN, CDR2 SVGIG (reference sequence). Deletions cut 1 base from V and 6 bases from J, with 10 bases between. DNA of the CDR3: TGTGCCTGGAGTGGAGGTGTAAGTCAGCCCCAGCATTTT. Protein: CAWSGGVSQPQHF.